This record covers a single T cell receptor (beta chain). Its target is unknown. PCR involved 60 Vbeta and 13 Jbeta primers. TCRdb keeps only in-frame clones here, not all; method: immunoSEQ multiplex PCR. The sample records 130,000 or so clones, roughly three quarters being singletons. This sample was taken from a study of cytomegalovirus exposure and HLA in healthy donors. Study findings and constraints: It has been reported that TCR beta sequences accurately predicted the HLA-A and HLA-B alleles of most subjects. The listing of roughly 160 TCR beta chains classed them as cytomegalovirus-associated. A cluster of highly shared sequence variants was likely a sequencing artifact.

This TCR derives from a woman aged 18-35 years in good health and CMV-seronegative. Source material: PBMCs.

The CDR3 sequence: CASSRQRNTEAFF. CDR3 DNA sequence: TGTGCCAGCAGCCGACAGAGGAACACTGAAGCTTTCTTT. The V and J genes are TRBV6-1 and TRBJ1-1; TRBD1 is a possible D gene (5 bases). CDR3 length: 13 amino acids. The germline gives CDR1 MNHNS, CDR2 SASEGT. With 6 bases removed from V and 1 base from J, the gap between germline ends came to 9 bases.